This TCR beta chain was found in a study of vaccination and CD4 T cells after COVID-19. Overall study: Samples were taken after vaccination, a median of about 73 days after dose two, with a range of 14 to 241.

There are 12 residues in the CDR3. CDR1 is MNHEY and CDR2 is SMNVEV in the germline V gene (reference sequence). The V gene lost 3 bases and the J gene lost 4 bases, with 6 bases spanning the gap. Treatment reported: roughly 10-day PBMC culture with coronavirus spike peptide pools or control peptides (ViraFEST assay). Via ViraFEST, peptide pools expanded antigen-specific T cells before TCR sequencing. Convalescent patients tested SARS-CoV-2 PCR positive from March to December 2020, before Alpha, Beta and Delta emerged. At the Johns Hopkins FTIC core, DNA taken from cultured CD4+ T cells was sequenced by way of the Oncomine TCR Beta short-read assay. TCRdb processed the PCR reads anew with MiXCR; each CDR3 protein has one entry. The table records more than 15,000 distinct CDR3 sequences, less than 70% of them present only once. As for this clonotype: What it binds is not known.

Material for sequencing was CD4+ T cells from blood, cultured in vitro. The chain has TRBV27 and TRBJ1-1, with no clear D. The source is a human donor who had recovered from COVID-19. CDR3 nucleotides: TGTGCCAGCAGTTTTATGGGCACTGAAGCTTTCTTT. As protein: CASSFMGTEAFF.